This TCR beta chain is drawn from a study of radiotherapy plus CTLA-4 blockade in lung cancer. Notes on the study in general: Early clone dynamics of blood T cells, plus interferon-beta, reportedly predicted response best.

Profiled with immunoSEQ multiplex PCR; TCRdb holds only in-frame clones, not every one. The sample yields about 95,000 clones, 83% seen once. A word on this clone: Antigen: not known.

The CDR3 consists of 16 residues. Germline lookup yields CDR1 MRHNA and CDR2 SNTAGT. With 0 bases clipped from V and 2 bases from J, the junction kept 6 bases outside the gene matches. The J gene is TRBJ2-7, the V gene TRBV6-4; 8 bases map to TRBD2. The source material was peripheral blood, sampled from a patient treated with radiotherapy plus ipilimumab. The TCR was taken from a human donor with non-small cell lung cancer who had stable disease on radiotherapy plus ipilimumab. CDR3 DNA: TGTGCCAGCAGTGACTCTAAGGGACTAGGGGCCTACGAGCAGTACTTC. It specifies CASSDSKGLGAYEQYF.